This T cell receptor beta chain was observed in a study of CD8+CD57+ T cells in acquired aplastic anemia. The V gene lost 6 bases and the J gene lost 10 bases, with 15 bases spanning the gap. Germline CDR1 is SNHLY and CDR2 is FYNNEI. CDR3 length equals 12 residues. Genomic DNA served as template for TCR beta VDJ and CDR3 profiling. In TCRdb, the reads were re-called with MiXCR into one record per CDR3 protein. The sample has about 110,000 distinct CDR3 sequences; around 53% are singletons. The TCR originated in a human donor in good health, serving as a control. Sequencing input: sorted CD4+, CD8+, or CD8+CD57+ T cells (not recorded which) from PBMCs. The chain combines TRBV2 with TRBJ1-2, with no clear D. The CDR3 here is CASSDGLNPYTF. CDR3 in DNA: TGTGCCAGCAGCGACGGCTTAAACCCCTACACCTTC.